The text below deals with one TCR beta chain. What antigen it recognizes has not been identified. Base quality data are lacking; no much larger clone is found one base away. The sample comes from a study of blood T cell repertoires in COVID-19 (dated by TCRdb to the early 2020s). At the level of the whole study: Samples from collaborators originated in the United States, Italy and Spain and spanned both the acute and convalescent phases of COVID-19. The material from the prospective study consisted of cDNA or gDNA derived from T cells, B-cell-depleted T cells, or PBMCs. Subjects who had been exposed to COVID-19, were actively infected with it, or had recovered from it provided the deeply sampled blood TCRbeta repertoires that made up the dataset. The repertoires were released in a freely available public database meant as a resource for research on the immune response to SARS-CoV-2. The samples were drawn from two sources: the first 160 participants of the ongoing ImmuneRACE study, and 1,200 or so subjects contributed by 6 global collaborators. Sample metadata almost always included a de-identified subject ID, COVID-19 status, age in years and sex. Where HLA class I and class II types were available, the types were taken from metadata supplied by the sample provider, not from assay-based typing. Study-wide conclusions, independent of this receptor: Clinical and demographic metadata were provided uncurated, with the amount varying by source and participant.

Each collaborating institution followed its own protocols to collect whole blood in K2EDTA tubes. For TCRbeta analysis, collaborators shipped samples in one of three forms: frozen whole blood, isolated PBMCs, or DNA extracted from either of those sample types. TCRbeta CDR3 regions were amplified from genomic DNA using the immunoSEQ Assay, a bias-controlled multiplex PCR. For the original study's pipeline: The number of nucleated cells in each sample was estimated by amplification of reference gene primers within the assay. To quantify the absolute abundance of each unique TCRbeta CDR3 rearrangement, sequence reads were collapsed and filtered. For each sample, productive Simpson clonality was calculated as the square root of Simpson's diversity index over productive rearrangements. TCRdb provides this immuneACCESS table in a form limited to in-frame rearrangements. Some clones are lacking; in checked studies, under half of them reflect an unresolved V gene, and why the rest are absent is not known. V and J calls and clone size are those listed in that table; D and trimming were worked out from the DNA. The table for this sample lists about 87,000 clones; around 83% of them were counted only once. The biggest ten clones account for about 2.1% of the sample.

The TCR originated in a woman aged 70-85 years with acute or convalescent COVID-19. What was sequenced was peripheral blood.

The bases read TGTGCCAGCAGTTTATTCGGGACAGGCTCGTCCTACGAGCAGTACTTC. Its translation is CASSLFGTGSSYEQYF. Recombination joined TRBV27 with TRBJ2-7, with 8 bases in between that match TRBD1. The germline V gene encodes CDR1 MNHEY and CDR2 SMNVEV (reference sequence). Here V drops 1 base and J drops 1 base, and the junction holds 6 bases not matched to any gene. The CDR3 runs 16 amino acids, cysteine and phenylalanine included. This entry keeps only the CDR3 DNA: 48 bases, framed from base 1.